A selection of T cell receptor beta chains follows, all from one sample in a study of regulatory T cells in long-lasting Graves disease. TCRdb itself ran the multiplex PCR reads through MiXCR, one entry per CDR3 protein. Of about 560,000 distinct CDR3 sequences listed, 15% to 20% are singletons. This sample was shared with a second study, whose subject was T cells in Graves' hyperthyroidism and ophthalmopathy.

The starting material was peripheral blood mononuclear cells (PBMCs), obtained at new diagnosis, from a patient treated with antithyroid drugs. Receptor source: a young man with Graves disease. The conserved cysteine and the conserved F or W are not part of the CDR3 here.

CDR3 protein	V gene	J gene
ASSFQREDSYEQY	TRBV28	TRBJ2-7
AWSEDTRARVQPQH	TRBV30	TRBJ1-5
ASSLQGYPNSYEQY	TRBV5-1	TRBJ2-7
ASSPGTGWEQY	TRBV11-2	TRBJ2-7
ASTSRGLYTEAF	TRBV19	TRBJ1-1
ASRLLGTTWDQPQH	TRBV19	TRBJ1-5
ASSTAGQGEVDTQY	TRBV6-2/TRBV6-3	TRBJ2-3
ASKTGNVAYEQY	TRBV6-2/TRBV6-3	TRBJ2-7
SALTGPNQPQH	TRBV29-1	TRBJ1-5
ASSPESGVQPQH	TRBV9	TRBJ1-5
ASSQGTGRDPEAF	TRBV3-1	TRBJ1-1
SARDPLAGDNEQF	TRBV20-1	TRBJ2-1
ASSAGQGVHEQY	TRBV5-1	TRBJ2-7
ASGLGTGGLSGNTIY	TRBV12-5	TRBJ1-3
ASNTGSTDTEAF	TRBV5-5	TRBJ1-1
ASSLTARGGDTQY	TRBV7-3	TRBJ2-3
ASSIDRTNTGELF	TRBV19	TRBJ2-2
ASSLVLEGFSYEQY	TRBV7-8	TRBJ2-7
ASSLERDSSGANVLT	TRBV27	TRBJ2-6
ASSQPGLAGTRYTQY	TRBV2	TRBJ2-3
SVRVRGKTYNEQF	TRBV29-1	TRBJ2-1
ASSASGTRSYGYT	TRBV6-1	TRBJ1-2
SVDEGGDYNEQF	TRBV29-1	TRBJ2-1
ASSLGQWGNTIY	TRBV5-5	TRBJ1-3
SAPEGEDYGYT	TRBV20-1	TRBJ1-2
ASRDRPGGNTIY	TRBV6-1	TRBJ1-3
ASSLWTGVLSPLH	TRBV7-2	TRBJ1-6
ASSQRQTSYQETQY	TRBV18	TRBJ2-5
ASSHLGVELF	TRBV14	TRBJ2-2
ASSSTGLTGELF	TRBV12-3/TRBV12-4	TRBJ2-2
ASSLGGPKNIQY	TRBV6-2/TRBV6-3	TRBJ2-4
ASSPQDNYNEQF	TRBV11-2	TRBJ2-1
ASSPPDRPHPSYGYT	TRBV18	TRBJ1-2
ASSQEGGGRTENTEAF	TRBV3-1	TRBJ1-1
ASSFINRGPNQPQH	TRBV19	TRBJ1-5
ASSLAPSGRAHEQY	TRBV5-1	TRBJ2-7